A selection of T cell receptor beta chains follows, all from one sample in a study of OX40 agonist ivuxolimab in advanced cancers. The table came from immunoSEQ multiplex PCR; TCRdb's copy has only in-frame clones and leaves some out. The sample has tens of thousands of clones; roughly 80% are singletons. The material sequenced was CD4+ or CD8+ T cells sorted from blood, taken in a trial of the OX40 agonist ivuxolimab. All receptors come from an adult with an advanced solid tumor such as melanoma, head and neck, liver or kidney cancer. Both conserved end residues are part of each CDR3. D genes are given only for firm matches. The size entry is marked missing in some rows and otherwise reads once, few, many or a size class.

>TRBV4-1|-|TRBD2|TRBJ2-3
TGCGCCAGCAGCCAAGCTAGGCTAGCGGGTAGCACAGATACGCAGTATTTT
CASSQARLAGSTDTQYF
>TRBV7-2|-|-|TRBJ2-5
TGTGCCAGCAGCTTTCTTAGCGGACAACAAGAGACCCAGTACTTC
CASSFLSGQQETQYF
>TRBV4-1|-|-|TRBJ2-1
TGCGCCAGCAGCCAAGGGCCAGCGAGCTCCTACAATGAGCAGTTCTTC
CASSQGPASSYNEQFF
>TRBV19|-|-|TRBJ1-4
TGTGCCAGTGCCGCCCAGTATAATGAAAAACTGTTTTTT
CASAAQYNEKLFF
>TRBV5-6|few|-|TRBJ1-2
TGTGCCAGCAGCTCGCCAGGGCGTCGGGGGTATGGCTACACCTTC
CASSSPGRRGYGYTF
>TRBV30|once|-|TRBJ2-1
TGTGCCTGGAAACCCTCCTACAATGAGCAGTTCTTC
CAWKPSYNEQFF
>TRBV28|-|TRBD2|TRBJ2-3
TGTGCCAGCAGTATACCTAGCGGGGGCACAGATACGCAGTATTTT
CASSIPSGGTDTQYF
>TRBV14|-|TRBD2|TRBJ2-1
TGTGCCAGCAGCCAAGCGCTACTAGCGGGGCTCAATGAGCAGTTCTTC
CASSQALLAGLNEQFF
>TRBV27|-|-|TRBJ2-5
TGTGCCAGCAGTTTATCGTGGGCAGAGCAAGAGACCCAGTACTTC
CASSLSWAEQETQYF
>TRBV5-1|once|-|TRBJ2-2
TGCGCCAGCAGCTTGGCATTCGGCGGGACCGGGGAGCTGTTTTTT
CASSLAFGGTGELFF
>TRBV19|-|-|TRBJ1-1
TGTGCCAGTAGACAAGACGGGACTAAGGAAGCTTTCTTT
CASRQDGTKEAFF
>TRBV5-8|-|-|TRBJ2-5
TGTGCCAGCAGCCGAACTGAACAGGTTTCCCAGTACTTC
CASSRTEQVSQYF
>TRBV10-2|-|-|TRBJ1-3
TGCGCCAGCAGCCCCGGGACTCGTGGAAACACCATATATTTT
CASSPGTRGNTIYF
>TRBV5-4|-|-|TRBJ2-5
TGTGCCAGCAGCCCATCGGGACACCCACAAGAGACCCAGTACTTC
CASSPSGHPQETQYF
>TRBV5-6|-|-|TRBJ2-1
TGTGCCAGCAGCTTGGGGCGGTGGAGCTCCTACAATGAGCAGTTCTTC
CASSLGRWSSYNEQFF
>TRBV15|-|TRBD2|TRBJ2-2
TGTGCCACCAGCAGAGGGGGTAGCGGGTCCGGGGAGCTGTTTTTT
CATSRGGSGSGELFF
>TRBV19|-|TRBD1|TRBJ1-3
TGTGCCAGTAAAAGACAGGGGACTGGAAACACCATATATTTT
CASKRQGTGNTIYF
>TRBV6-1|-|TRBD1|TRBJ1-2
TGTGCCAGCAGTGGAAATATTGGACAGGGGGTTAACTATGGCTACACCTTC
CASSGNIGQGVNYGYTF
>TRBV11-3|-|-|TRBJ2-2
TGTGCCAGCAGCTTAGAAGGGGTGGACACCGGGGAGCTGTTTTTT
CASSLEGVDTGELFF
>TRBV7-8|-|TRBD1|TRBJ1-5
TGTGCCAGCAGCTTAGGGGCTGGGACAGCCAATCAGCCCCAGCATTTT
CASSLGAGTANQPQHF